These 2 T cell receptor beta chains were all obtained from the same sample, sequenced in a study of cytomegalovirus exposure and HLA in healthy donors. 60 Vbeta and 13 Jbeta primers were used in PCR. Some clones are missing from TCRdb's copy, which holds only in-frame ones; the method was immunoSEQ multiplex PCR. Among hundreds of thousands of clones listed, about three quarters were seen once. Sequencing was performed on PBMCs. These receptors all stem from a man in his forties or fifties in good health and CMV-seronegative.

The V and J genes are TRBV7-9 and TRBJ1-5, with D tentatively TRBD1 (6 bases). The CDR3 runs 15 residues. The V and J ends lost 5 bases and 1 base respectively, with 12 bases between them. Germline V gives CDR1 SEHNR, CDR2 FQNEAQ (reference sequence). Written as DNA, the CDR3 is TGTGCCAGCAGCGGAGAAGGGGGAAGCAATCAGCCCCAGCATTTT. Amino acids: CASSGEGGSNQPQHF.

CDR3 in DNA: TGTGCCTGGAGTGGGGACAGGGGCTCCTACAATGAGCAGTTCTTC. Translating gives CAWSGDRGSYNEQFF. The rearrangement joins TRBV30 to TRBJ2-1; the match to TRBD1 covers 10 bases. The CDR3 length is 15 residues. After removal of 1 base from V and 0 bases from J, the junction contained 0 bases not matched to a gene. Germline V gene lookup returns CDR1 GTSNPN and CDR2 SVGIG (reference sequence).